A selection of T cell receptor beta chains follows, all from one sample in a study of PD-1 blockade in mismatch repair-deficient tumors. The table came from immunoSEQ multiplex PCR; TCRdb's copy has only in-frame clones and leaves some out. The table has some 120,000 clones, approximately 91% seen once. This specimen was peripheral blood, taken approximately 72 weeks after starting pembrolizumab. These receptors were collected from an adult with mismatch repair-deficient cancer. CDR3s include the opening cysteine and the closing phenylalanine or tryptophan. The D gene is left open where the match is weak. Where a row states a size, it is once, few, many or the class of an expanded clone; other rows omit it.

clone_size	cdr3_length	v_call	d_call	j_call	cdr3_aa	cdr3_nt
-	12	TRBV13	-	TRBJ1-1	CASSRGGTEAFF	TGTGCCAGCAGCCGCGGGGGGACTGAAGCTTTCTTT
once	16	TRBV6-5	TRBD2	TRBJ2-7	CASSYSSGTSFYEQYF	TGTGCCAGCAGTTACTCGAGTGGGACTAGCTTCTACGAGCAGTACTTC
-	15	TRBV4-1	-	TRBJ2-7	CASSQGGQLPYEQYF	TGCGCCAGCAGCCAAGGTGGACAGCTCCCCTACGAGCAGTACTTC
-	15	TRBV7-6	TRBD1	TRBJ2-3	CASSLGQGPTDTQYF	TGTGCCAGCAGCTTAGGACAGGGGCCCACAGATACGCAGTATTTT
-	15	TRBV6-1	-	TRBJ1-2	CASSEASPRTYGYTF	TGTGCCAGCAGTGAAGCGAGCCCCCGCACCTATGGCTACACCTTC
-	15	TRBV5-6	-	TRBJ2-3	CASSLGAEVIRTQYF	TGTGCCAGCAGCTTGGGGGCGGAGGTGATTCGTACGCAGTATTTT
-	18	TRBV13	-	TRBJ2-3	CASSLGGSSISLTDTQYF	TGTGCCAGCAGCTTAGGAGGCTCGAGCATCTCCCTCACAGATACGCAGTATTTT
-	16	TRBV27	-	TRBJ2-2	CASTTGAQRNTGELFF	TGTGCCAGCACTACCGGGGCGCAGAGGAACACCGGGGAGCTGTTTTTT
-	16	TRBV11-2	TRBD2	TRBJ2-1	CASSLDSGSSYNEQFF	TGTGCCAGCAGCTTAGACAGCGGGAGCTCCTACAATGAGCAGTTCTTC
-	14	TRBV2	TRBD2	TRBJ2-3	CASSIRSGTSFSYF	TGTGCCAGCAGCATACGTTCGGGGACTAGCTTTTCGTATTTT
once	13	TRBV9	TRBD1	TRBJ1-2	CASSPSGQKGYTF	TGTGCCAGCAGCCCATCGGGACAGAAAGGCTACACCTTC
-	15	TRBV14	-	TRBJ2-7	CASSLLSGLTYEQYF	TGTGCCAGCAGCCTCCTTTCCGGACTAACCTACGAGCAGTACTTC
-	16	TRBV27	TRBD1	TRBJ1-5	CASSLTGQRRNQPQHF	TGTGCCAGCAGTTTAACGGGACAGCGTCGCAATCAGCCCCAGCATTTT
-	18	TRBV4-3	-	TRBJ2-1	CASSRDRVSGSSYNEQFF	TGCGCCAGCAGCCGGGACAGGGTTAGCGGGAGCTCCTACAATGAGCAGTTCTTC
few	14	TRBV2	-	TRBJ1-5	CASSGGQGNQPQHF	TGTGCCAGCAGTGGAGGTCAGGGGAATCAGCCCCAGCATTTT
once	15	TRBV30	-	TRBJ2-1	CAWSVRLFPFNEQFF	TGTGCCTGGAGTGTACGTCTCTTCCCCTTCAATGAGCAGTTCTTC
-	18	TRBV11-1	TRBD2	TRBJ2-1	CASSSGLAGFSSYNEQFF	TGTGCCAGCAGCTCGGGACTAGCGGGATTCTCCTCCTACAATGAGCAGTTCTTC
-	14	TRBV6-1	-	TRBJ2-3	CASSGRGLTDTQYF	TGTGCCAGCAGTGGCAGGGGTCTAACAGATACGCAGTATTTT
-	18	TRBV19	TRBD2	TRBJ2-1	CASSIVWSGREGENEQFF	TGTGCCAGTAGTATAGTGTGGTCCGGGCGGGAGGGTGAAAATGAGCAGTTCTTC
-	14	TRBV5-4	-	TRBJ1-1	CASSRTGRNTEAFF	TGTGCCAGCAGCAGGACGGGACGGAACACTGAAGCTTTCTTT